These 15 T cell receptor beta chains were all obtained from the same sample, sequenced in a study of OX40 agonist ivuxolimab in advanced cancers. TCRdb's copy holds only in-frame clones and misses some; the assay was immunoSEQ multiplex PCR. Of about 75,000 clones listed, 85% are singletons. This material consisted of CD4+ or CD8+ T cells sorted from blood, taken in a trial of the OX40 agonist ivuxolimab. Every receptor here comes from an adult with an advanced solid tumor such as melanoma, head and neck, liver or kidney cancer.

The J gene is TRBJ2-7, the V gene TRBV9, with a weak D call TRBD1 (6 bases). Germline V lookup: CDR1 SGDLS, CDR2 YYNGEE. Trimming pared 0 bases from V and 7 bases from J, leaving 14 bases between. CDR3 size: 14 residues. The CDR3 region has the DNA TGTGCCAGCAGCGTAGAGGACAGTTTTGGTGAGCAGTACTTC. Translation: CASSVEDSFGEQYF.

The gene calls are TRBV29-1 and TRBJ2-3; D not certain. There are 12 residues in the CDR3. The germline V gene encodes CDR1 SQVTM and CDR2 ANQGSEA. V shed 3 bases and J shed 2 bases, with 6 bases lying between them. The CDR3: CSVDASTDTQYF. CDR3 bases: TGCAGCGTTGATGCATCCACAGATACGCAGTATTTT.

The chain combines TRBV28 with TRBJ1-3; tentative D call: TRBD1 (6 bases). V lost 6 bases to trimming and J lost 6 bases, with 12 bases between them. Germline CDR1 is MDHEN and CDR2 is SYDVKM. The CDR3 is made up of 13 amino acids. CDR3 sequence reads: CASRLRGVNTIYF. The CDR3 coding sequence is TGTGCCAGCAGACTGAGGGGGGTAAACACCATATATTTT.

This clone was seen only a few times. The chain carries TRBV5-1 and TRBJ2-5; D may be TRBD1 (6 bases). The CDR3 runs to 16 residues. V was cut by 4 bases and J by 0 bases, with 16 bases left in between. Per the germline V gene, CDR1 is SGHRS and CDR2 is YFSETQ. The CDR3 protein is CASSPGARGNQETQYF. The CDR3 coding sequence is TGCGCCAGCAGCCCAGGGGCTCGAGGGAACCAAGAGACCCAGTACTTC.

The chain joins TRBV27 to TRBJ2-1, with TRBD2 identical over 9 bases. Looked up from germline, CDR1 is MNHEY and CDR2 is SMNVEV (reference sequence). The J segment lost 6 bases and the V segment lost 3 bases, leaving 9 bases of the junction unmatched. The CDR3 has 16 residues. The CDR3 sequence is CASSLAGGPSGNEQFF. DNA of the CDR3: TGTGCCAGCAGTTTGGCGGGAGGGCCGTCAGGCAATGAGCAGTTCTTC.

The chain employs TRBV6-5 and TRBJ1-1; 7 nucleotides align to TRBD1. The CDR3 length is 13 residues. Germline V gene sequence: CDR1 MNHEY, CDR2 SVGAGI. With 6 bases clipped from V and 7 bases from J, the junction kept 8 bases outside the gene matches. Here the CDR3 reads CASSPTGRVEAFF. In DNA, the CDR3 is TGTGCCAGCAGCCCGACAGGGCGGGTTGAAGCTTTCTTT.

By its share, this clone is medium-sized. V usage is TRBV7-9 and J usage is TRBJ2-4; no clear D. The CDR3 has 12 residues. Germline V lookup: CDR1 SEHNR, CDR2 FQNEAQ (reference sequence). V lost 6 bases, J lost 1 base, and 4 bases lay in between. For the CDR3, the DNA is TGTGCCAGCAGGGACGCCAAAAACATTCAGTACTTC. It specifies CASRDAKNIQYF.

The chain combines TRBV5-1 with TRBJ1-4; perhaps TRBD1 as D (5 bases). Per the germline V gene, CDR1 is SGHRS and CDR2 is YFSETQ. The V gene lost 0 bases and the J gene lost 5 bases, with 11 bases spanning the gap. The CDR3 has 15 amino acids. For the CDR3, the DNA is TGCGCCAGCAGCTTGGCCTACAGGTTAAATGAAAAACTGTTTTTT. Translating it yields CASSLAYRLNEKLFF.

The chain carries TRBV2 and TRBJ2-2; maybe TRBD1 (5 bases). Germline values: CDR1 SNHLY, CDR2 FYNNEI. V was trimmed by 6 bases and J by 4 bases, leaving 12 bases between them. The CDR3 runs 14 residues. CDR3 bases: TGTGCCAGCAGCGACCGTAGGGGCACCGGGGAGCTGTTTTTT. It specifies CASSDRRGTGELFF.

This clone was seen only a few times. The chain uses TRBV6-5 and TRBJ1-1, with unresolved D. Germline-derived CDR1 and CDR2 are MNHEY and SVGAGI. This CDR3 is 13 amino acids long. With 2 bases removed from V and 7 bases from J, the gap between germline ends came to 11 bases. The CDR3 nucleotides read TGTGCCAGCAGTTACCGGATGTATGGTGAAGCTTTCTTT. It yields the protein CASSYRMYGEAFF.

This sequence joins TRBV18 and TRBJ1-5; D may be TRBD1 (6 bases). Trimming stripped 3 bases from V and 4 bases from J, with 10 bases between. The CDR3 contains 14 residues. Germline V lookup: CDR1 KGHSH, CDR2 LQKENI. CDR3 amino acids: CASSPGQINQPQHF. The CDR3 bases are TGTGCCAGCTCACCTGGACAGATAAATCAGCCCCAGCATTTT. The full variable domain, with the rest looked up from reference TRBV18 and TRBJ1-5, is NAGVMQNPRHLVRRRGQEARLRCSPMKGHSHVYWYRQLPEEGLKFMVYLQKENIIDESGMPKERFSAEFPKEGPSILRIQQVVRGDSAAYFCASSPGQINQPQHFGDGTRLSIL.

This chain joins TRBV19 and TRBJ1-1, with D unclear. The CDR3 is 12 residues long. V was pared by 6 bases and J by 5 bases, with 10 bases between. From germline, CDR1 is LNHDA and CDR2 SQIVND (reference sequence). CDR3: CASSPYGTEAFF. Written as DNA, the CDR3 is TGTGCCAGTAGCCCCTACGGGACTGAAGCTTTCTTT. Filled out from reference TRBV19 and TRBJ1-1, the complete variable domain reads DGGITQSPKYLFRKEGQNVTLSCEQNLNHDAMYWYRQDPGQGLRLIYYSQIVNDFQKGDIAEGYSVSREKKESFPLTVTSAQKNPTAFYLCASSPYGTEAFFGQGTRLTVV.

As concerns this clone: The sample has other DNA sequences that encode this CDR3 too. The V gene is TRBV5-1, the J gene TRBJ2-2; 7 bases agree with TRBD2. Germline CDR1 SGHRS, CDR2 YFSETQ. The CDR3 runs to 15 residues. After removal of 2 bases from V and 0 bases from J, the junction contained 1 base not matched to a gene. The CDR3 protein is CASSLLASNTGELFF. The CDR3 nucleotides read TGCGCCAGCAGCTTACTAGCGTCGAACACCGGGGAGCTGTTTTTT.

This chain joins TRBV4-2 and TRBJ2-7, with 11 bases aligning to TRBD2. Losses at the gene ends were 0 bases for V and 2 bases for J; bases not matched to a gene: 6. Looked up from germline, CDR1 is LGHNA and CDR2 is YNFKEQ. This CDR3 has 17 residues. CDR3 residues: CASSQEFSTSGTYEQYF. The CDR3 region has the DNA TGTGCCAGCAGCCAAGAATTTTCGACTAGCGGGACCTACGAGCAGTACTTC.

The chain links TRBV4-2 to TRBJ2-2; TRBD1 aligns across 11 bases. With V trimmed by 5 bases and J by 6 bases, 8 bases remained unmatched. The CDR3 extends over 16 amino acids. Germline V gene sequence: CDR1 LGHNA, CDR2 YNFKEQ. The CDR3 loop reads CASSARDRGDSGELFF. CDR3 coding DNA: TGTGCCAGCAGCGCACGGGACAGGGGGGATTCCGGGGAGCTGTTTTTT.